This T cell receptor beta chain derives from a study of shared clonotypes between healthy human individuals. Study-wide results and caveats: Richness estimates generally favored naive over memory subsets.

Germline CDR1 LNHNV, CDR2 YYDKDF (reference sequence). The V and J ends lost 3 bases and 7 bases, in that order; junction bases with no gene match: 14. The CDR3 runs to 17 residues. Donors were healthy HIV-negative adults without recent acute infections or vaccinations. For this clone: The antigen is unknown.

The input for sorted-subset replicate PCRs was 200 ng DNA, 30,000 or so T cell genomes. Here immunoSEQ multiplex PCR was the method, and the copy in TCRdb shows in-frame clones only, minus some. The sample contains about 1.4 million clones, around 95% of which appear only once. Specimen: naive CD4+ T cells sorted from blood. Subset reported: CD45RA+ positively selected. The chain recombines TRBV15 with TRBJ1-1; TRBD1 agrees at 10 bases. This receptor was obtained from a man younger than 40 in good health. This CDR3 reads CATSSSPGGGQGHEAFF. DNA of the CDR3: TGTGCCACCAGCAGCTCGCCCGGTGGGGGACAGGGGCATGAAGCTTTCTTT.